This TCR beta chain was profiled in a study of OX40 agonist ivuxolimab in advanced cancers. Study observations and caveats: Expansion of clones was among the lowest in partial responders at 0.1-3.0 mg/kg. Nonresponders, in some cases, also had low normalized T-cell clonal expansion.

Researchers took blood at baseline, on cycle 4 day 1, and on cycle 7 day 1. Some clones are missing from TCRdb's copy, which holds only in-frame ones; the method was immunoSEQ multiplex PCR. The sample includes tens of thousands of clones, approximately 86% of them seen just once. Note on this clone: The antigen is undetermined.

Trimming took 1 base from V and 6 from J, leaving 13 bases between them. This CDR3 has 13 amino acids. Germline assignment: CDR1 GTSNPN and CDR2 SVGIG (reference sequence). This sample comprised CD4+ or CD8+ T cells sorted from blood, obtained in a trial of the OX40 agonist ivuxolimab. The V call is TRBV30, the J call TRBJ2-7; TRBD2 is a possible D gene (5 bases). The source of this sequence is an adult with an advanced solid tumor such as melanoma, head and neck, liver or kidney cancer. The CDR3 region has the DNA TGTGCCTGGAGTGGGTCACTCGGGGTCGAGCAGTACTTC. The encoded protein is CAWSGSLGVEQYF.